This T cell receptor (beta chain) emerged from a study of shared clonotypes between healthy human individuals. Study-wide background: CD4 naive cells filled three plates per donor, CD4 memory three, CD8 naive two and CD8 memory one.

A remark on this clone: Its target is not known.

The CDR3 extends over 15 amino acids. Germline loops: CDR1 SGHRS, CDR2 YFSETQ. V was clipped by 3 bases and J by 6 bases; unmatched bases: 6. Findings of the study overall: Non-shared clonotypes had lower generation probabilities than clonotypes shared by all four sorted-subset donors.

Terminally differentiated effector memory CD45RA+ cells were left out of the naive CD8 fraction, which was CD45RO-negative and positively selected for CCR7. Per the original methods: ImmunoSEQ output held junction-only sequences without quality scores, so filtering differed. Clones were read by immunoSEQ multiplex PCR, and TCRdb kept only the in-frame ones, dropping some. The DNA was the basis for D and trimming; V, J and clone size are from that table. The sample has nearly 2 million clones, about 95% seen once. The chain links TRBV5-1 to TRBJ2-3; 11 nucleotides agree with TRBD2. The source is a man aged 18 to 29 in good health. The sample was naive CD8+ T cells sorted from blood. The CDR3 DNA reads as TGCGCCAGCAGCTCGGTAGCGGGAGGGCCGGATACGCAGTATTTT. Amino acid sequence: CASSSVAGGPDTQYF.